The 24 T cell receptor beta chains in this list originate from one sample, sequenced in a study of post-analysis software for immune sequencing data. Study conclusions and caveats: In patients, about 5 TRBV segments were more frequent than in controls, with TRBV5-6, TRBV5-1 and TRBV20-1 among them.

Their antigens are not known. The TCR beta cDNA libraries contained unique molecular identifiers. TCRdb ran MiXCR on the PCR reads and lists one entry per CDR3 protein. The data show some 800,000 distinct CDR3 sequences, about half seen once. The sequencing sample was made of blood. Receptor source: a girl aged 10 to 17 with multiple sclerosis.

CDR3 in amino acids: CASSLRGGRADEQYF. CDR3 in DNA: TGTGCCAGCAGCTTAAGGGGCGGGAGGGCCGACGAGCAGTACTTC. The rearrangement links TRBV7-9 to TRBJ2-4, with TRBD2 identical over 9 bases. The J call may be incorrect, as the DNA end agrees better with TRBJ2-7. Germline V lookup: CDR1 SEHNR, CDR2 FQNEAQ (reference sequence). This CDR3 spans 15 amino acids.

V and J are TRBV9 and TRBJ2-1; 8 positions match TRBD2. This CDR3 has 15 residues. Trimming removed 1 base from V and 8 bases from J; junction bases left unmatched: 8. In germline, CDR1 is SGDLS, CDR2 YYNGEE. The CDR3 nucleotides read TGTGCCAGCAGCGTAACCAGCGGGAGTGGCGATGAGCAGTTCTTC. Translation gives CASSVTSGSGDEQFF.

The gene calls are TRBV20-1 and TRBJ2-7; 7 bases align to TRBD2. Per germline, CDR1 DFQATT and CDR2 SNEGSKA (reference sequence). The CDR3 totals 16 residues. V was clipped by 0 bases and J by 2 bases; unmatched bases: 10. CDR3 DNA: TGCAGTGCTAGAGATTACGGACAAGGGAGGGCCTACGAGCAGTACTTC. Its translation is CSARDYGQGRAYEQYF.

The genes are TRBV20-1 and TRBJ2-1, with D possibly being TRBD1 or TRBD2 (6 bases each). CDR3 length: 13 amino acids. Per germline, CDR1 DFQATT and CDR2 SNEGSKA (reference sequence). V lost 2 bases, J lost 4 bases, and 9 bases lay in between. In nucleotides, the CDR3 is TGCAGTGCTAGACGGGGGCTATACAATGAGCAGTTCTTC. Its translation: CSARRGLYNEQFF.

Turning to this clonotype: Mismatch with germline at one junction end may stem from a read error. The rearrangement links TRBV7-7 to TRBJ2-4, with D tentatively TRBD2 (6 bases). Germline V gives CDR1 SSHAT, CDR2 FNYEAQ (reference sequence). The CDR3 extends over 14 amino acids. The CDR3 region is CASSYRAAGNIQYF. CDR3 coding DNA: TGTGCTAGCAGTTACCGGGCCGCGGGGAACATTCAGTACTTC. Complete variable domain (other parts from reference TRBV7-7 and TRBJ2-4): GAGVSQSPRYKVTKRGQDVTLRCDPISSHATLYWYQQALGQGPEFLTYFNYEAQPDKSGLPSDRFSAERPEGSISTLTIQRTEQRDSAMYRCASSYRAAGNIQYFGAGTRLSVL.

The rearrangement joins TRBV7-2 to TRBJ2-5, with 7 positions matching TRBD1. The V and J ends lost 1 base and 1 base, in that order; junction bases with no gene match: 15. CDR3 length: 19 amino acids. Germline V gene sequence: CDR1 SGHTA, CDR2 FQGNSA. CDR3 DNA sequence: TGTGCCAGCAGCTTAGTGTGGGGGAATGCCGGGACAGCCCAAGAGACCCAGTACTTC. Translation: CASSLVWGNAGTAQETQYF.

This clonotype has a single count. V usage is TRBV20-1 and J usage is TRBJ2-7, with 7 positions matching TRBD2. The trim removed 2 bases at V and 3 bases at J, leaving 7 bases unmatched. Germline V gene sequence: CDR1 DFQATT, CDR2 SNEGSKA (reference sequence). The CDR3 is 14 residues long. CDR3 coding DNA: TGCAGTGCTAGAAACGCGGGAGCGGGCTACGAGCAGTACTTC. Translating gives CSARNAGAGYEQYF.

V usage is TRBV24-1 and J usage is TRBJ2-5; a weak D match, TRBD1 (5 bases). Per germline, CDR1 KGHDR and CDR2 SFDVKD. This CDR3 region has 13 residues. V gave up 5 bases and J gave up 3 bases, with 9 bases separating them. CDR3 loop: CATSGPGKETQYF. CDR3 bases: TGTGCCACCAGTGGCCCAGGGAAAGAGACCCAGTACTTC.

Regarding this clonotype: A read error may be the cause here, since a much bigger clone is one base away. The chain employs TRBV20-1 and TRBJ2-7; 7 bases agree with TRBD2. V was clipped by 1 base and J by 7 bases; unmatched bases: 10. This CDR3 comprises 14 residues. The germline V gene has CDR1 DFQATT and CDR2 SNEGSKA (reference sequence). The CDR3 DNA follows: TGCAGTGCTAGAGGACTAGCCGATAGAGAGGAGCAGTACTTC. Amino acid sequence: CSARGLADREEQYF.

The chain employs TRBV5-1 and TRBJ2-7; 8 bases map to TRBD2. CDR1 is SGHRS, CDR2 YFSETQ, per germline. This CDR3 contains 15 residues. Trimming removed 0 bases from V and 7 bases from J; junction bases left unmatched: 9. CDR3 DNA: TGCGCCAGCAGCTTGGGCGGGACTAGTTCTAATGAGCAGTACTTC. It is translated as CASSLGGTSSNEQYF.

This clonotype has a handful of counts. The V and J genes are TRBV11-1 and TRBJ2-7, with TRBD2 matching 9 bases. The V gene end was trimmed by 3 bases and the J gene end by 4 bases; junction bases not matched to a gene: 7. CDR1 and CDR2 from the germline V gene are SGHAT and FQDESV (reference sequence). The CDR3 extends over 15 amino acids. The CDR3 nucleotides are TGTGCCAGCAGCTTTATGGCGGGAGGGCCGTACGAGCAGTACTTC. It translates to CASSFMAGGPYEQYF. Variable domain in full (rest from reference TRBV11-1 and TRBJ2-7): EAEVAQSPRYKITEKSQAVAFWCDPISGHATLYWYRQILGQGPELLVQFQDESVVDDSQLPKDRFSAERLKGVDSTLKIQPAELGDSAMYLCASSFMAGGPYEQYFGPGTRLTVT.

V usage is TRBV7-9 and J usage is TRBJ1-2, with D possibly being TRBD1 (6 bases). This CDR3 region has 13 residues. The V end lost 5 bases, the J end lost 8 bases, and 15 bases lay between the germline ends. Germline loops: CDR1 SEHNR, CDR2 FQNEAQ (reference sequence). The CDR3 is CASSGGGEGGYTF. DNA of the CDR3: TGTGCCAGCAGCGGAGGGGGGGAGGGAGGCTACACCTTC.

This rearrangement joins TRBV20-1 to TRBJ2-1; D may correspond to TRBD1 or TRBD2 (5 bases each). Germline V gene sequence: CDR1 DFQATT, CDR2 SNEGSKA (reference sequence). The CDR3 covers 14 residues. The V end was cut by 4 bases, the J end by 0 bases, with 10 bases between. CDR3 in amino acids: CSATWGNSYNEQFF. CDR3 in DNA: TGCAGTGCTACTTGGGGGAACTCCTACAATGAGCAGTTCTTC.

V gene TRBV24-1 combines with J gene TRBJ2-1; 12 bases fit TRBD2. Germline trimming cut 5 bases from V and 5 bases from J; bases unmatched to any gene: 9. Per germline, CDR1 KGHDR and CDR2 SFDVKD. This CDR3 comprises 17 residues. CDR3 residues: CATSAPSGRAGDNEQFF. CDR3 nucleotides: TGTGCCACCAGTGCGCCTAGCGGGAGGGCCGGAGACAATGAGCAGTTCTTC.

This chain links TRBV5-1 with TRBJ2-3; no reliable D call. Trimming removed 0 bases from V and 2 bases from J, with 10 bases in between. Germline CDR1 reads SGHRS; CDR2 reads YFSETQ. This CDR3 contains 15 residues. DNA of the CDR3: TGCGCCAGCAGCTTGGGTAGCACCCCCACAGATACGCAGTATTTT. Translating it yields CASSLGSTPTDTQYF.

The rearrangement joins TRBV7-9 to TRBJ1-2, with 8 bases that match TRBD1. This CDR3 has 15 amino acids. V was clipped by 4 bases and J by 6 bases; unmatched bases: 10. Germline loops: CDR1 SEHNR, CDR2 FQNEAQ (reference sequence). CDR3 sequence reads: CASSSGQANLHGYTF. CDR3 DNA sequence: TGTGCCAGCAGCTCGGGACAGGCCAACCTCCATGGCTACACCTTC. The full variable domain, completed using reference TRBV7-9 and TRBJ1-2, is DTGVSQNPRHKITKRGQNVTFRCDPISEHNRLYWYRQTLGQGPEFLTYFQNEAQLEKSRLLSDRFSAERPKGSFSTLEIQRTEQGDSAMYLCASSSGQANLHGYTFGSGTRLTVV.

The chain joins TRBV20-1 to TRBJ2-1; 9 bases are a match to TRBD2. The V gene's germline CDR1 is DFQATT and CDR2 SNEGSKA (reference sequence). The CDR3 has 13 residues. The CDR3 sequence: CTASGMERDEQFF. The DNA of the CDR3 is TGCACGGCTAGCGGGATGGAACGCGATGAGCAGTTCTTC.

This clonotype was seen more than once but under ten times. This clone may be a read error of a much larger clone one base away. The rearrangement links TRBV11-2 to TRBJ2-7, with D perhaps matching TRBD2 (6 bases). The J call is uncertain, as TRBJ2-5 better fits the DNA end. This CDR3 spans 14 amino acids. CDR1 is SGHAT, CDR2 FQNNGV, per germline. CDR3 nucleotide sequence: TGTGCCAGCAGCTTAGGACTAGTTGGTGAGACCCAGTACTTC. Translated: CASSLGLVGETQYF.

The chain combines TRBV7-8 with TRBJ2-3; no definite D call. V was cut by 2 bases and J by 3 bases, with 6 bases left in between. This CDR3 spans 13 amino acids. Germline-derived CDR1 and CDR2 are SGHVS and FQNEAQ. The chain's CDR3 is CASSLWWTDTQYF. The CDR3 region has the DNA TGTGCCAGCAGCTTATGGTGGACAGATACGCAGTATTTT.

This chain connects TRBV24-1 to TRBJ2-7; TRBD2 matches at 11 bases. Judging by the DNA end, TRBJ2-5 fits better; the J call may be wrong. This CDR3 is 16 amino acids long. The germline CDR1 and CDR2 sequences are KGHDR and SFDVKD. The DNA of the CDR3 is TGTGCCACCAGTGATTTAGCACTAGCGGGAGTCGAGACCCAGTACTTC. This translates into CATSDLALAGVETQYF.

This clonotype was observed a few times. V and J are TRBV7-2 and TRBJ2-5; 7 bases map to TRBD1. The length of the CDR3 is 16 residues. In germline, CDR1 is SGHTA, CDR2 FQGNSA. With 4 bases clipped from V and 2 bases from J, the junction kept 10 bases outside the gene matches. CDR3 coding DNA: TGTGCCAGCAGCTCAGGGACAGTGAACATACAAGAGACCCAGTACTTC. It codes for CASSSGTVNIQETQYF.

The rearrangement links TRBV15 to TRBJ2-1; TRBD2 matches 7 bases. Germline CDR1 reads LNHNV; CDR2 reads YYDKDF (reference sequence). J gave up 0 bases and V 5 bases, and 4 bases lay outside the gene matches. CDR3 length equals 15 residues. The CDR3 DNA reads TGTGCCACCAGCGCCGGGACTATCTCCTACAATGAGCAGTTCTTC. Translation gives CATSAGTISYNEQFF.

CDR3 in DNA: TGCGCCAGCAGGGGACCTGGGGTGAGTACTGAAGCTTTCTTT. The encoded protein is CASRGPGVSTEAFF. The chain uses TRBV5-1 and TRBJ1-1, with D possibly being TRBD1 (5 bases). Germline CDR1 and CDR2: SGHRS and YFSETQ. CDR3 size: 14 residues. V was clipped by 5 bases and J by 5 bases, with 16 bases between them.

The gene calls are TRBV15 and TRBJ2-7; a weak D match, TRBD2 (5 bases). The CDR3 consists of 14 residues. V was clipped by 3 bases and J by 3 bases, with 12 bases between them. The V gene's germline CDR1 is LNHNV and CDR2 YYDKDF (reference sequence). CDR3 amino acids: CATSRRVGDYEQYF. Written as DNA, the CDR3 is TGTGCCACCAGCAGGAGGGTTGGGGACTACGAGCAGTACTTC.